Listed below are T cell receptor beta chains from one sample, sequenced in a study of regulatory T cells in long-lasting Graves disease. TCRdb reanalysed the multiplex PCR reads using MiXCR and keeps one entry per CDR3 protein. This sample has roughly 530,000 distinct CDR3 sequences, with 16% found just once. The same data also contributed to another study, on T cells in Graves' hyperthyroidism and ophthalmopathy.

Sequencing was performed on peripheral blood mononuclear cells (PBMCs), taken at new diagnosis, from a patient treated with antithyroid drugs. All receptors come from a woman aged 35-65 years with Graves disease. Each CDR3 is given with its conserved first and last residue. Each record gives: J gene, clone size, V gene, CDR3 protein. Clone sizes are given selectively: once, few, many, or a class where the clone is expanded.

J: TRBJ2-1; size: many; V: TRBV2; CDR3: CASSGASLRYNEQFF
J: TRBJ2-3; size: NA; V: TRBV24-1; CDR3: CATSDGGDTQYF
J: TRBJ2-2; size: NA; V: TRBV6-1; CDR3: CASSEGDQGAYPGELFF
J: TRBJ2-1; size: many; V: TRBV30; CDR3: CAWSVDRANEQFF
J: TRBJ2-2; size: NA; V: TRBV12-3/TRBV12-4; CDR3: CASSYRRRDTGELFF
J: TRBJ1-2; size: NA; V: TRBV12-5; CDR3: CASGVLPQSYGYTF
J: TRBJ1-2; size: many; V: TRBV20-1; CDR3: CSAGANYGYTF
J: TRBJ1-1; size: many; V: TRBV9; CDR3: CASTRGGGYGNTEAFF
J: TRBJ1-1; size: many; V: TRBV12-3/TRBV12-4; CDR3: CATSRGREGVGTEAFF
J: TRBJ1-1; size: NA; V: TRBV14; CDR3: CASSPQLRTEAFF
J: TRBJ1-2; size: many; V: TRBV5-4; CDR3: CASSRRGEDYGYTF
J: TRBJ2-7; size: NA; V: TRBV18; CDR3: CASSATVPSGNYEQYF
J: TRBJ2-5; size: many; V: TRBV20-1; CDR3: CSALGLAGLQETQYF
J: TRBJ2-7; size: few; V: TRBV11-1; CDR3: CASSLNSAGSYEQYF
J: TRBJ1-5; size: NA; V: TRBV19; CDR3: CASTAGRINQPQHF
J: TRBJ1-1; size: few; V: TRBV15; CDR3: CATSRGGHTEAFF
J: TRBJ2-4; size: NA; V: TRBV19; CDR3: CASARLAGVEQNIQYF
J: TRBJ2-2; size: NA; V: TRBV27; CDR3: CASSLGHRDTGELFF
J: TRBJ2-3; size: few; V: TRBV20-1; CDR3: CSALGLAGGERQRKITDTQYF
J: TRBJ1-4; size: NA; V: TRBV20-1; CDR3: CSAQGNEKLFF
J: TRBJ2-2; size: NA; V: TRBV19; CDR3: CASSLMENTGELFF
J: TRBJ1-1; size: many; V: TRBV6-1; CDR3: CASRQRQENTEAFF